What follows are 8 T cell receptor beta chains derived from one specimen sequenced in a study of T cell responses to AZD1222 COVID-19 vaccine. Generated by immunoSEQ multiplex PCR, the TCRdb table keeps only in-frame clones and is missing some. The profile shows more than 250,000 clones, over 85% of them singletons. This specimen consisted of peripheral blood, obtained on day 0 of AZD1222 vaccination. These receptors all stem from an adult in good health.

J is TRBJ1-6 and V is TRBV5-6; a weak D match, TRBD1 (5 bases). The V end lost 2 bases, the J end lost 9 bases, and 9 bases lay between the germline ends. Germline CDR1 and CDR2: SGHDT and YYEEEE. The CDR3 has 13 amino acids. CDR3 loop: CASSFSGASPLHF. CDR3 nucleotides: TGTGCCAGCAGCTTCTCCGGGGCTTCACCCCTCCACTTT. The variable domain in full, completed from reference TRBV5-6 and TRBJ1-6, reads DAGVTQSPTHLIKTRGQQVTLRCSPKSGHDTVSWYQQALGQGPQFIFQYYEEEERQRGNFPDRFSGHQFPNYSSELNVNALLLGDSALYLCASSFSGASPLHFGNGTRLTVT.

This chain uses TRBV6-5 with TRBJ2-7, with 7 nucleotides matching TRBD1. Germline V gene data show CDR1 as MNHEY and CDR2 as SVGAGI. This CDR3 is 13 amino acids long. V trimming: 8 bases; J trimming: 5 bases; junction bases outside the gene matches: 9. Written as DNA, the CDR3 is TGTGCCAGCGGTTTGACAGGGCAGAACGAGCAGTACTTC. Translation gives CASGLTGQNEQYF.

The chain links TRBV4-1 to TRBJ2-6; perhaps TRBD2 as D (6 bases). Germline values: CDR1 MGHRA, CDR2 YSYEKL. This CDR3 is 21 amino acids long. V was clipped by 1 base and J by 3 bases, with 25 bases between them. The CDR3 DNA reads as TGCGCCAGCAGCCAAGCCCCCCGGGTAACGGGGACTCACTATGGGGCCAACGTCCTGACTTTC. This translates into CASSQAPRVTGTHYGANVLTF.

The CDR3 reads CASSFVGGNYEQYF. CDR3 DNA sequence: TGTGCCAGCAGTTTCGTTGGCGGAAACTACGAGCAGTACTTC. The chain combines TRBV28 with TRBJ2-7; D not resolved. Germline V CDR1 and CDR2: MDHEN, SYDVKM. This CDR3 is 14 amino acids long. Trimming shortened V by 3 bases and J by 3 bases, and 12 bases separated the two germline ends.

V usage is TRBV2 and J usage is TRBJ2-2; D possibly corresponds to TRBD1 (5 bases). V was pared by 5 bases and J by 4 bases, with 11 bases between. The germline gives CDR1 SNHLY, CDR2 FYNNEI. CDR3 length equals 14 residues. The CDR3 DNA follows: TGTGCCAGCAGTAAGGGGTTGACCACCGGGGAGCTGTTTTTT. As protein: CASSKGLTTGELFF.

The chain recombines TRBV7-2 with TRBJ2-1; 9 nucleotides line up with TRBD2. After removal of 1 base from V and 4 bases from J, the junction contained 5 bases not matched to a gene. The CDR3 runs 16 residues. Per germline, CDR1 SGHTA and CDR2 FQGNSA. In nucleotides, the CDR3 is TGTGCCAGCAGCTTAGTAGCTAGCGGGACATACAATGAGCAGTTCTTC. This encodes CASSLVASGTYNEQFF.

The genes are TRBV11-2 and TRBJ2-3, with 9 positions matching TRBD2. Germline CDR1 SGHAT, CDR2 FQNNGV. Losses at the gene ends were 3 bases for V and 2 bases for J; bases not matched to a gene: 12. CDR3 length: 18 residues. CDR3 protein: CASSFPSGGGRVTDTQYF. The CDR3 DNA reads as TGTGCCAGCAGCTTTCCATCGGGTGGCGGGAGGGTCACAGATACGCAGTATTTT.

This chain uses TRBV15 with TRBJ2-7, with D perhaps matching TRBD2 (5 bases). This CDR3 spans 14 amino acids. Germline CDR1 is LNHNV and CDR2 is YYDKDF (reference sequence). V was pared by 3 bases and J by 3 bases, with 12 bases between. The CDR3 sequence is CATSSPGSGYEQYF. CDR3 nucleotides: TGTGCCACCAGCAGCCCGGGGAGCGGCTACGAGCAGTACTTC.